These T cell receptor beta chains were read from a single sample in a study of cytomegalovirus exposure and HLA in healthy donors. Profiled with immunoSEQ multiplex PCR; TCRdb holds only in-frame clones, not every one. This table holds fewer than 90,000 clones, 84% found once. The sample taken for sequencing was PBMCs. These TCRs come from a woman between 18 and 29 years old in good health and CMV-seropositive. CDR3s include the opening cysteine and the closing phenylalanine or tryptophan. The order of the fields is V gene, D gene, J gene, clone size, CDR3 DNA, CDR3 protein. D genes are given only for firm matches. The size field is filled for only some rows; it gives once, few, many or a size class.

TRBV21-1,NA,TRBJ2-2,NA,TGTGCCAGCAGCAATCCGGGACTAGCCTGCACCGGGGAGCTGTTTTTT,CASSNPGLACTGELFF
TRBV30,NA,TRBJ1-1,NA,TGTGCCTGGAGTCGGTGGAACACTGAAGCTTTCTTT,CAWSRWNTEAFF
TRBV7-9,TRBD1,TRBJ1-2,NA,TGTGCCAGCAGCTTCTTATCCTCGGACAGGGATGGCTACACCTTC,CASSFLSSDRDGYTF
TRBV9,NA,TRBJ1-3,NA,TGTGCCAGCAGCCCCAGGCACAGCTCTGGAAACACCATATATTTT,CASSPRHSSGNTIYF
TRBV13,NA,TRBJ2-3,NA,TGTGCCAGCAGCTTAGGGGAGGATACGCAGTATTTT,CASSLGEDTQYF
TRBV7-2,TRBD1,TRBJ1-1,NA,TGTGCCAGCAGCTTAGGACAGGGAACTGAAGCTTTCTTT,CASSLGQGTEAFF
TRBV6-5,NA,TRBJ2-7,NA,TGTGCCAGCAGTTACTCGGGCGGGGCCTCCTACGAGCAGTACTTC,CASSYSGGASYEQYF
TRBV19,TRBD1,TRBJ1-2,NA,TGTGCCAGTAGTTCCGGGGGACAGGGGGGATCTGGCTACACCTTC,CASSSGGQGGSGYTF
TRBV7-2,NA,TRBJ1-3,NA,TGTGCCAGCAGCTTTGGGTGGGCAGGAAACACCATATATTTT,CASSFGWAGNTIYF
TRBV7-2,TRBD2,TRBJ2-7,NA,TGTGCCAGCAGCTTAGGGAGTAGCTACGCGGGGGGATACGAGCAGTACTTC,CASSLGSSYAGGYEQYF
TRBV28,NA,TRBJ1-2,NA,TGTGCCAGCAGTTTATTCCCCGGGGGGCCCTACTATGGCTACACCTTC,CASSLFPGGPYYGYTF
TRBV5-1,TRBD2,TRBJ2-5,NA,TGCGCCAGCAGCGGGACTAGCGGGGGTAAAGGAGAGACCCAGTACTTC,CASSGTSGGKGETQYF
TRBV19,TRBD2,TRBJ2-1,NA,TGTGCCAGTAGTGGAGGGACTAATACCCTCGAGCAGTTCTTC,CASSGGTNTLEQFF
TRBV18,NA,TRBJ1-1,NA,TGTGCCAGCTCACCCCCCGTGACAGTCCTCACTGAAGCTTTCTTT,CASSPPVTVLTEAFF
TRBV6-6,NA,TRBJ2-7,few,TGTGCCAGCAGTTCCCCAGGTGGCTACGAGCAGTACTTC,CASSSPGGYEQYF
TRBV28,NA,TRBJ1-1,NA,TGTGCCAGCAGTTGGAACAGGGACACTGAAGCTTTCTTT,CASSWNRDTEAFF
TRBV6-5,TRBD2,TRBJ2-7,NA,TGTGCCAGCAGTGGGGCTAGCGGGGGGACCTACGAGCAGTACTTC,CASSGASGGTYEQYF
TRBV9,TRBD1,TRBJ1-1,NA,TGTGCCAGCAGCCCGTTAGGACAGGGGAGTGGAAAAGCTTTCTTT,CASSPLGQGSGKAFF